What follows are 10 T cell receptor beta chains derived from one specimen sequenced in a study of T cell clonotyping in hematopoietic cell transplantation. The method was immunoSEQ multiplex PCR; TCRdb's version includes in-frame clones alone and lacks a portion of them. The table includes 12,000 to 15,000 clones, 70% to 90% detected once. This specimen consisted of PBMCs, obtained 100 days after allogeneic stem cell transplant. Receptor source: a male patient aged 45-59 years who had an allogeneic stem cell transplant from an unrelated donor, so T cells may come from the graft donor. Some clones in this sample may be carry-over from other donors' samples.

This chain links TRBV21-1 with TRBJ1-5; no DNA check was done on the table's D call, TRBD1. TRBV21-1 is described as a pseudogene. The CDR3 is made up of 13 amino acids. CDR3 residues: CASRLDRDQPQHF. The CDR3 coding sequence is TGTGCCAGCAGATTAGACAGGGATCAGCCCCAGCATTTT.

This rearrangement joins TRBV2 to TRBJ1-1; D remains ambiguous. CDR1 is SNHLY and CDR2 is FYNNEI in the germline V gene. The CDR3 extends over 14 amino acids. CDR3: CATRVGRMNTEAFF. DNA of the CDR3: TGTGCGACACGGGTAGGGCGGATGAACACTGAAGCTTTCTTT. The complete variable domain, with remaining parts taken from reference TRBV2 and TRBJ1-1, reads EPEVTQTPSHQVTQMGQEVILRCVPISNHLYFYWYRQILGQKVEFLVSFYNNEISEKSEIFDDQFSVERPDGSNFTLKIRSTKLEDSAMYFCATRVGRMNTEAFFGQGTRLTVV.

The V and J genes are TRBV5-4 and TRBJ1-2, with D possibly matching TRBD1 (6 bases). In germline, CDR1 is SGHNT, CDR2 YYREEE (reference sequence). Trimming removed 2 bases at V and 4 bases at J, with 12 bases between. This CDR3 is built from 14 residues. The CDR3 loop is CASSLGGPGYGYTF. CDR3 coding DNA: TGTGCCAGCAGCTTAGGGGGGCCTGGCTATGGCTACACCTTC.

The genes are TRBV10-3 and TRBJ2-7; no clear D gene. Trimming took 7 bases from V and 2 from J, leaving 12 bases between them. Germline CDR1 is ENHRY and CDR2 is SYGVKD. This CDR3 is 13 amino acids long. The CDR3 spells CAIMSDQTYEQYF. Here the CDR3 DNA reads TGTGCCATCATGTCGGATCAGACCTACGAGCAGTACTTC.

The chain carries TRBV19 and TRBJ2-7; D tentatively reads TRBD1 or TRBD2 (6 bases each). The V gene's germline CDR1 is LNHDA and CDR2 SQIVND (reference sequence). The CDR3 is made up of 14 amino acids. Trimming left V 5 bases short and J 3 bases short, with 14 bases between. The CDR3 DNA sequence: TGTGCCAGTAGTCCCGGGGGCTCAATCTACGAGCAGTACTTC. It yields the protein CASSPGGSIYEQYF.

The CDR3 sequence: CSVELSQGGTEAFF. DNA of the CDR3: TGCAGCGTTGAATTAAGTCAGGGTGGAACTGAAGCTTTCTTT. This chain links TRBV29-1 with TRBJ1-1, with D possibly matching TRBD1 (5 bases). The ends were cut back, 2 bases at V and 5 bases at J, with 15 bases in the middle. Germline V gene lookup returns CDR1 SQVTM and CDR2 ANQGSEA. The CDR3 consists of 14 residues.

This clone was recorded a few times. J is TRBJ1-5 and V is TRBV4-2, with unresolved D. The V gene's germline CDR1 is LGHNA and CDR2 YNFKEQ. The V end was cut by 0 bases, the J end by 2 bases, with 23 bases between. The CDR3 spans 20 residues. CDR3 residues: CASSQDVTALGRGGNQPQHF. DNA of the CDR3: TGTGCCAGCAGCCAAGATGTAACGGCTCTCGGCCGGGGAGGCAATCAGCCCCAGCATTTT.

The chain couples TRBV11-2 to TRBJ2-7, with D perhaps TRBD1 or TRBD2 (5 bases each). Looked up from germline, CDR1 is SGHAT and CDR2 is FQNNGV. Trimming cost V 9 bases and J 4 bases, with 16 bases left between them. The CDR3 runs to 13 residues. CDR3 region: CARDSGQIYEQYF. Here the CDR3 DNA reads TGTGCCAGGGACTCGGGGCAAATTTACGAGCAGTACTTC.

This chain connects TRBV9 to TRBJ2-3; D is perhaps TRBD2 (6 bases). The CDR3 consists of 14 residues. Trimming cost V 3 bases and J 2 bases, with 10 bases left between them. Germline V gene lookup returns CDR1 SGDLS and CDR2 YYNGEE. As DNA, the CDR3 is TGTGCCAGCAGCGATGGGACTCCCACAGATACGCAGTATTTT. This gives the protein CASSDGTPTDTQYF.

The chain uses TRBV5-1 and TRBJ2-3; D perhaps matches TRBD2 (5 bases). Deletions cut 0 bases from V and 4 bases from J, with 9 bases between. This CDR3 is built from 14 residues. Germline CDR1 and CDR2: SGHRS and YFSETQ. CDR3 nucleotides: TGCGCCAGCAGCTTGGGGGAGAACCCAGATACGCAGTATTTT. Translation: CASSLGENPDTQYF.